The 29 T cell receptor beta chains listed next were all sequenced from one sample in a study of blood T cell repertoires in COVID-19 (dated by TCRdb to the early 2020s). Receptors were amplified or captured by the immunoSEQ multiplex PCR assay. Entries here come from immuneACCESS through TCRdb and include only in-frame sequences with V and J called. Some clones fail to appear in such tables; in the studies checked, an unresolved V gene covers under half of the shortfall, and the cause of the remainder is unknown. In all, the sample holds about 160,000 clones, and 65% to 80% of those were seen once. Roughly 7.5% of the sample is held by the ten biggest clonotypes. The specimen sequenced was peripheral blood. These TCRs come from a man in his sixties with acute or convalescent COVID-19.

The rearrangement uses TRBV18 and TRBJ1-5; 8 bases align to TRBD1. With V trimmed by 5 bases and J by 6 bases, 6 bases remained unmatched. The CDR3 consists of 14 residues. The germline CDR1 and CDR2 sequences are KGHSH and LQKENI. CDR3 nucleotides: TGTGCCAGCTCATCGGACAGGGCGCTTCAGCCCCAGCATTTT. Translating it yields CASSSDRALQPQHF.

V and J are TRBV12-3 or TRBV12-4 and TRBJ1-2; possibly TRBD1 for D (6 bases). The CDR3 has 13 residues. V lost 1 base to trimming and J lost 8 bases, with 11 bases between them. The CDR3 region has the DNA TGTGCCAGCAGTTTAGACAGGGTAATCGGCTACACCTTC. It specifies CASSLDRVIGYTF.

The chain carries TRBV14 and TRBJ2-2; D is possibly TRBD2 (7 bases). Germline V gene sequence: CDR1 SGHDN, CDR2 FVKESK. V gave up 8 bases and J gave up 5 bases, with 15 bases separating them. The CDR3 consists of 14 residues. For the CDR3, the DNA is TGTGCCAGCGAACAGGGAGGGGTGACCGGGGAGCTGTTTTTT. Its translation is CASEQGGVTGELFF.

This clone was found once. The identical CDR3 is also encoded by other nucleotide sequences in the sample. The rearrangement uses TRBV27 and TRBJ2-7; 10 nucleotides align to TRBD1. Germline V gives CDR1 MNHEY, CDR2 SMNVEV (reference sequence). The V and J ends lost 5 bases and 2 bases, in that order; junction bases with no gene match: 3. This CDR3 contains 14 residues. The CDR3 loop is CASSLGTGAYEQYF. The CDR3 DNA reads TGTGCCAGCAGTCTGGGGACAGGGGCCTACGAGCAGTACTTC.

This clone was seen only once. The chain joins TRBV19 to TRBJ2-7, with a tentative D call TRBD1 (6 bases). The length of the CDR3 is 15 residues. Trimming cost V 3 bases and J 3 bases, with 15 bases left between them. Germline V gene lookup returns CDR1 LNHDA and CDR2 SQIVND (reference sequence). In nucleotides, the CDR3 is TGTGCCAGTAGTATTCAGCAGGGGCCCATCTACGAGCAGTACTTC. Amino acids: CASSIQQGPIYEQYF.

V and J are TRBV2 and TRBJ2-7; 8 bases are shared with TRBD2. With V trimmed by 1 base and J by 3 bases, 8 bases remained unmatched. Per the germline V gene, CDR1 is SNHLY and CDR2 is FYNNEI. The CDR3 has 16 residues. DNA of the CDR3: TGTGCCAGCAGTGAAGGGAGGTTCGGGGGGGGCTACGAGCAGTACTTC. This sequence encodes CASSEGRFGGGYEQYF.

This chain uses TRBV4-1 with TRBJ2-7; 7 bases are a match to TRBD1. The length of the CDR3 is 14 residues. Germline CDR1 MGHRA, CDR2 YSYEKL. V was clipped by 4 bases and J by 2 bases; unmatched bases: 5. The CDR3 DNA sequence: TGCGCCAGCAGCCGGGGACAGCTTCCCTACGAGCAGTACTTC. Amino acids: CASSRGQLPYEQYF.

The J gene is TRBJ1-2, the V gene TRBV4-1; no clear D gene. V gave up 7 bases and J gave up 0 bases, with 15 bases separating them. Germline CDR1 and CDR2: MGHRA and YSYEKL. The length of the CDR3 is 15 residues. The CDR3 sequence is CASKDWAQANYGYTF. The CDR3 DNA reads TGCGCCAGCAAGGACTGGGCGCAAGCTAACTATGGCTACACCTTC.

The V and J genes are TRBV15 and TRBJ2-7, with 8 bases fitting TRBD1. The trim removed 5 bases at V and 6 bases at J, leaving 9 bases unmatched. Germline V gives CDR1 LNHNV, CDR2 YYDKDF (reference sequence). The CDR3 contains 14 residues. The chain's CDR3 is CATSPQAGGIEQYF. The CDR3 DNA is TGTGCCACCAGCCCCCAAGCAGGGGGCATCGAGCAGTACTTC.

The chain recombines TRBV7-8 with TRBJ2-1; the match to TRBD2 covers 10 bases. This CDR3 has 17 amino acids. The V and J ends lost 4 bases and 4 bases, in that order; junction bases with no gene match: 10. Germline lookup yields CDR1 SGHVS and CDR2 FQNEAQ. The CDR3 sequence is CASSSKLAGTSYNEQFF. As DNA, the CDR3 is TGTGCCAGCAGCTCAAAACTAGCGGGGACGTCTTACAATGAGCAGTTCTTC.

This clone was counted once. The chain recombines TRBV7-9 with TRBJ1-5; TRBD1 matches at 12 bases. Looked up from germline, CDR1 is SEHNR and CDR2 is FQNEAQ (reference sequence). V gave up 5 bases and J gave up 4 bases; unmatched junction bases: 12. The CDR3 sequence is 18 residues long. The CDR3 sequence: CASSRGQGAFPSNQPQHF. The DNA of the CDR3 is TGTGCCAGCAGCCGGGGACAGGGGGCTTTTCCGTCTAATCAGCCCCAGCATTTT. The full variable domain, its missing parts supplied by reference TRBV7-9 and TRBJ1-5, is DTGVSQNPRHKITKRGQNVTFRCDPISEHNRLYWYRQTLGQGPEFLTYFQNEAQLEKSRLLSDRFSAERPKGSFSTLEIQRTEQGDSAMYLCASSRGQGAFPSNQPQHFGDGTRLSIL.

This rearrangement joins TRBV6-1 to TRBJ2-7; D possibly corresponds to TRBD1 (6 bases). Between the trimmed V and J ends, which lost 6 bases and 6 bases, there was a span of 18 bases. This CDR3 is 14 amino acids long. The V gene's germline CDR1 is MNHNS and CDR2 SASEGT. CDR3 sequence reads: CASSPGWGTSEQYF. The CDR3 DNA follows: TGTGCCAGCAGCCCCGGGTGGGGGACATCCGAGCAGTACTTC.

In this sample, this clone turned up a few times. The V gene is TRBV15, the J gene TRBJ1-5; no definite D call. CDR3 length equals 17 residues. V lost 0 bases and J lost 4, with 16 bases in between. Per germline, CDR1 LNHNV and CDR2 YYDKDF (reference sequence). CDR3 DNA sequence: TGTGCCACCAGCAGAGATAACCAGCCCCCGGGGAATCAGCCCCAGCATTTT. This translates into CATSRDNQPPGNQPQHF.

The CDR3 sequence is CASSPRQIQETQYF. Here the CDR3 DNA reads TGTGCCAGCTCACCGCGGCAGATTCAAGAGACCCAGTACTTC. The rearrangement uses TRBV18 and TRBJ2-5, with D uncertain. Germline V gene lookup returns CDR1 KGHSH and CDR2 LQKENI. CDR3 length: 14 residues. V was cut by 3 bases and J by 2 bases, with 10 bases left in between.

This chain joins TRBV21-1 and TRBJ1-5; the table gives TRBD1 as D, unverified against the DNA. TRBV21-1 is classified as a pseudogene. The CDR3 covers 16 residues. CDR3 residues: CASSKAHRTGRQPQHF. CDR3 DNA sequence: TGTGCCAGCAGCAAAGCCCACCGGACAGGGCGGCAGCCCCAGCATTTT.

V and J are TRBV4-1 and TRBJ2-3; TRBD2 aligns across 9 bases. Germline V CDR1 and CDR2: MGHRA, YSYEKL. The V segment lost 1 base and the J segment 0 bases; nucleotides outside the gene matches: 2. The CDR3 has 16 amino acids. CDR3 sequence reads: CASSQVAGVSTDTQYF. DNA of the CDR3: TGCGCCAGCAGCCAAGTAGCGGGGGTGAGCACAGATACGCAGTATTTT.

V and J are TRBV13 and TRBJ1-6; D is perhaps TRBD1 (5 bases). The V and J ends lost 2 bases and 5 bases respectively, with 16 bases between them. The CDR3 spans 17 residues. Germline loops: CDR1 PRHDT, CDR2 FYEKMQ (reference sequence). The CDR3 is CASSLKSAPGNNSPLHF. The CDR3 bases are TGTGCCAGCAGCTTAAAGTCGGCTCCAGGGAATAATTCACCCCTCCACTTT.

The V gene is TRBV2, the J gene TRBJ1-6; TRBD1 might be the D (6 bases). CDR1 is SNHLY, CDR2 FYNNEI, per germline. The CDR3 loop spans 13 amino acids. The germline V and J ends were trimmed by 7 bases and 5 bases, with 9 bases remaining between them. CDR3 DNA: TGTGCCAGCAAAACAGGGAATAATTCACCCCTCCACTTT. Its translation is CASKTGNNSPLHF.

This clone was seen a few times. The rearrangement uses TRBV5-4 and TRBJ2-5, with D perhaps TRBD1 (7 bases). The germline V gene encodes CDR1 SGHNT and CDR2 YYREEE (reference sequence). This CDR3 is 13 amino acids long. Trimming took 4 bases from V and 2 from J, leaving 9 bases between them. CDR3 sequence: CASSPGGQETQYF. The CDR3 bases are TGTGCCAGCAGCCCAGGGGGGCAAGAGACCCAGTACTTC.

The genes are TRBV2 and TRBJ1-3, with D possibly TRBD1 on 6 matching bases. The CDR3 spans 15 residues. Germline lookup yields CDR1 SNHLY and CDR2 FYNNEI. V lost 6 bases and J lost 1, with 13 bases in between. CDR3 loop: CASSREGESGNTIYF. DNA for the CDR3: TGTGCCAGCAGCCGGGAGGGGGAGTCTGGAAACACCATATATTTT.

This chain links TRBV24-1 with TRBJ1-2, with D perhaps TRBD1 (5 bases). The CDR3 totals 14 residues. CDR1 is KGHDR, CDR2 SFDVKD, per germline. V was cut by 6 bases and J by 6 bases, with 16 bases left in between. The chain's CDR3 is CATSQSDRGDGYTF. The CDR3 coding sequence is TGTGCCACCAGTCAGAGTGATAGGGGTGATGGCTACACCTTC.

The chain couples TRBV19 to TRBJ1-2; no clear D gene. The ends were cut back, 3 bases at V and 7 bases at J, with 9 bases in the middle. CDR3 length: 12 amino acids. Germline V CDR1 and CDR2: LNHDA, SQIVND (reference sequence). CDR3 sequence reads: CASSILNGGYTF. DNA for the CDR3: TGTGCCAGTAGTATCCTGAACGGTGGCTACACCTTC.

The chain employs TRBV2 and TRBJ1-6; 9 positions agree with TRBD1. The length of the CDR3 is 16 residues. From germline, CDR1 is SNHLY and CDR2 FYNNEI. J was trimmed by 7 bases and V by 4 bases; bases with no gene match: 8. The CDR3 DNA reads TGTGCCAGCAGTGCGACCGGGACAGGGAGGAATTCACCCCTCCACTTT. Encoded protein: CASSATGTGRNSPLHF.

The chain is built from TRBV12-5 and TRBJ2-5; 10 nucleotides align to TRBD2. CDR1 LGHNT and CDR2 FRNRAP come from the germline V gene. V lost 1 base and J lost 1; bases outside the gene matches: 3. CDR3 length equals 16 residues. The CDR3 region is CASGLERGGSQETQYF. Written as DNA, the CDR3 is TGTGCTAGTGGTTTGGAGCGGGGGGGGAGCCAAGAGACCCAGTACTTC.

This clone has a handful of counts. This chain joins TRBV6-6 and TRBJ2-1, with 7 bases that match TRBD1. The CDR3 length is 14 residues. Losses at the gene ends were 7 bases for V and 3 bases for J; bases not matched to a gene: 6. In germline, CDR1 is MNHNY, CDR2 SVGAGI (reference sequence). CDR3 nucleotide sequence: TGTGCCAGCACCCCAGGGGGTCTCTACAATGAGCAGTTCTTC. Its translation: CASTPGGLYNEQFF.

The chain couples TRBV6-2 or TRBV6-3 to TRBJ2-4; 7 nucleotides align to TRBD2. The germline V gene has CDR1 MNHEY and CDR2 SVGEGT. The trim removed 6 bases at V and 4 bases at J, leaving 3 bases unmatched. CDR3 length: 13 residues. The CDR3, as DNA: TGTGCCAGCAGCGAGCGGGGAAAAAACATTCAGTACTTC. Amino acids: CASSERGKNIQYF.

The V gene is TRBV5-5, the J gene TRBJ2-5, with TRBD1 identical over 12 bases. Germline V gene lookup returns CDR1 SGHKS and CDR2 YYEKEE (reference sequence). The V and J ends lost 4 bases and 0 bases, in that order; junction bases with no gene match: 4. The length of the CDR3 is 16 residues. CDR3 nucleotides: TGTGCCAGCAGCCTTGGGACAGGGGGCAACCAAGAGACCCAGTACTTC. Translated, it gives CASSLGTGGNQETQYF. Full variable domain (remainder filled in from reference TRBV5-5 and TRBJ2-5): DAGVTQSPTHLIKTRGQQVTLRCSPISGHKSVSWYQQVLGQGPQFIFQYYEKEERGRGNFPDRFSARQFPNYSSELNVNALLLGDSALYLCASSLGTGGNQETQYFGPGTRLLVL.

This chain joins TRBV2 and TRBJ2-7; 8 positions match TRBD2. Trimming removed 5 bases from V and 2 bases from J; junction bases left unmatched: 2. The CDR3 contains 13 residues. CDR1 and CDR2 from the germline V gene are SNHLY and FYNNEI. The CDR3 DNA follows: TGTGCCAGCAGTTCGGGACTAGCCTACGAGCAGTACTTC. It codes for CASSSGLAYEQYF. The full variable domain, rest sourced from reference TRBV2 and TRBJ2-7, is EPEVTQTPSHQVTQMGQEVILRCVPISNHLYFYWYRQILGQKVEFLVSFYNNEISEKSEIFDDQFSVERPDGSNFTLKIRSTKLEDSAMYFCASSSGLAYEQYFGPGTRLTVT.

CDR3 region: CASSQEGTSGYEQYF. The CDR3 DNA sequence: TGCGCCAGCAGCCAAGAGGGGACTAGCGGCTACGAGCAGTACTTC. This rearrangement joins TRBV4-1 to TRBJ2-7; TRBD2 aligns across 11 bases. The V segment lost 0 bases and the J segment 3 bases; nucleotides outside the gene matches: 1. The germline V gene has CDR1 MGHRA and CDR2 YSYEKL. This CDR3 comprises 15 residues.